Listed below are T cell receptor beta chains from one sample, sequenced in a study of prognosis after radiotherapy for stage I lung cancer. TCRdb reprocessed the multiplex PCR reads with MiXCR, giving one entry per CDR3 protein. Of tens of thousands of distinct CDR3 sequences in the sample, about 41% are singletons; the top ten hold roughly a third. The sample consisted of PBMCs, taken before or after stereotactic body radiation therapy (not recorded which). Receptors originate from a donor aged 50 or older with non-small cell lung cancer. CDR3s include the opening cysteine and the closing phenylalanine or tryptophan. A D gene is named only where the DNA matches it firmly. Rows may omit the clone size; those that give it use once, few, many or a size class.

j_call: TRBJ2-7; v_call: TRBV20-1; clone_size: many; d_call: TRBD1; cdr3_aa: CSAPPGQGHEQYF; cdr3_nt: TGCAGTGCTCCTCCGGGACAGGGACACGAGCAGTACTTC
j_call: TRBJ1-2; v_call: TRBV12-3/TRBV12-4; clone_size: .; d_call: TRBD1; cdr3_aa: CASSFAAGGRNYGYTF; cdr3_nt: TGTGCCAGCAGTTTTGCGGCAGGGGGAAGGAATTATGGCTACACCTTC
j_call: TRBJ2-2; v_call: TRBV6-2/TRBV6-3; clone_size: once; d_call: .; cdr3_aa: CASSYGRLSGVNTRELFF; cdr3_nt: TGTGCCAGCAGTTACGGTAGACTATCGGGAGTAAACACCCGGGAGCTGTTTTTT
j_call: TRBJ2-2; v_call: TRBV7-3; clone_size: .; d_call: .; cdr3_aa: CASSSLPGESGDLFF; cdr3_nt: TGTGCCAGCAGCTCTCTTCCGGGGGAGTCCGGTGATCTGTTTTTT
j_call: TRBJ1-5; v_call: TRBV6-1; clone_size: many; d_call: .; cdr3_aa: CATPEGGTLLYSNQPQHF; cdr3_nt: TGTGCCACCCCGGAGGGGGGAACGTTGCTTTATAGCAATCAGCCCCAGCATTTT
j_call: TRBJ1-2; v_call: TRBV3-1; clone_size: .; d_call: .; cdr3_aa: CASSQEYRVYGYTF; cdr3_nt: TGTGCCAGCAGCCAAGAGTACAGGGTGTATGGCTACACCTTC
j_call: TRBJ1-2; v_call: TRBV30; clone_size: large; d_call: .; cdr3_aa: CAWRYRARDGYTF; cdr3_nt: TGTGCCTGGAGGTACCGGGCCAGGGATGGCTACACCTTC
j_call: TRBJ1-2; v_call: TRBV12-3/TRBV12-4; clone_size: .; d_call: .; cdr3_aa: CASSSTGDNSGYTF; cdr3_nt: TGTGCCAGCAGTTCCACGGGTGACAACTCTGGCTACACCTTC
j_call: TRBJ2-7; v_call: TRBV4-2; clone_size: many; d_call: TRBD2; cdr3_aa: CASSQDSSGTSYEQYF; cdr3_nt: TGTGCCAGCAGCCAAGATTCTAGCGGGACCTCCTACGAGCAGTACTTC
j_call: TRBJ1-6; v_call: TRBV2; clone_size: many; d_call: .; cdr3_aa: CASRRGNSPLHF; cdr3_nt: TGTGCCAGCAGGAGAGGGAATTCACCCCTCCACTTT
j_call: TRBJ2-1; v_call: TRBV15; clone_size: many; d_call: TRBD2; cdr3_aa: CATSRDRIRLAGYNEQFF; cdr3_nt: TGTGCCACCAGCAGAGATAGGATTAGGCTAGCGGGATACAATGAGCAGTTCTTC
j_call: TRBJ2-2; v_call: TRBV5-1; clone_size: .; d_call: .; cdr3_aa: CASSRTDTTGELFF; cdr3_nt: TGCGCCAGCAGCCGGACAGATACCACCGGGGAGCTGTTTTTT
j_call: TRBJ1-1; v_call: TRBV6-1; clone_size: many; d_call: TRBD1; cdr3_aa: CASRGQGGRVGFF; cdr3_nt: TGTGCCAGCAGGGGACAGGGGGGGCGGGTCGGTTTCTTT
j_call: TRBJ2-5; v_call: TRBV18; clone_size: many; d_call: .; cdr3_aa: CASSPSRWETQYF; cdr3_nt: TGTGCCAGCTCACCTTCCAGATGGGAGACCCAGTACTTC
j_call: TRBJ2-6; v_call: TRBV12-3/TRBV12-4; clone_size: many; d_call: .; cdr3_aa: CASDPGKASSGANVLTF; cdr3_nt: TGTGCCAGCGATCCAGGGAAGGCCAGCTCTGGGGCCAACGTCCTGACTTTC
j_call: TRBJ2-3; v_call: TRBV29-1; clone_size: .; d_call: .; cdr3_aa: CSVRTSCGVDTQYF; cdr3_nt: TGCAGCGTTCGCACTAGCTGTGGTGTGGATACGCAGTATTTT
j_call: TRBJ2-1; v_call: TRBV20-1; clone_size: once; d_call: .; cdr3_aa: CSARPPVASLGHEQFF; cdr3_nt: TGTAGTGCTAGACCCCCAGTGGCCTCCCTAGGGCATGAGCAGTTCTTC
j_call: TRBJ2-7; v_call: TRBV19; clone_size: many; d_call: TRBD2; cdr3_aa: CASSPLPGRGGTYEQYF; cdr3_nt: TGTGCCAGTAGTCCCCTACCCGGGCGGGGGGGCACCTACGAGCAGTACTTC
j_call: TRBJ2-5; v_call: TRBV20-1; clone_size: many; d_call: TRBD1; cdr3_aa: CSARPPDRGLGETQYF; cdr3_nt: TGCAGTGCTAGACCGCCTGACAGGGGGCTGGGAGAGACCCAGTACTTC
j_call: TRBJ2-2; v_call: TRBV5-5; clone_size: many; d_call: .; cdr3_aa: CASSPRTLVAGELFF; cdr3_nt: TGTGCCAGCAGCCCCCGGACCTTGGTGGCCGGGGAGCTGTTTTTT
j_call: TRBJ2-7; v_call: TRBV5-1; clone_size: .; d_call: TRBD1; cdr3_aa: CASRDDPGQGMGEQYF; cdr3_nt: TGCGCCAGCAGAGACGACCCGGGACAGGGGATGGGCGAGCAGTACTTC
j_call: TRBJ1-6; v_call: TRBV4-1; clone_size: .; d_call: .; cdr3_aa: CASSQGILHGSYNSPLHF; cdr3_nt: TGCGCCAGCAGCCAGGGGATCCTTCATGGCTCCTATAATTCACCCCTCCACTTT
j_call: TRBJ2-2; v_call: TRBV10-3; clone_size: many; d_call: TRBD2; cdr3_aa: CATTGGAGTGELFF; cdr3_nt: TGTGCCACCACCGGGGGGGCGGGCACCGGGGAGCTGTTTTTT
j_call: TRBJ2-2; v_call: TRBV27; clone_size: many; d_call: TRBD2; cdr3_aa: CASSAYLAGKTGELFF; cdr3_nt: TGTGCCAGCAGTGCCTACCTAGCGGGAAAAACCGGGGAGCTGTTTTTT
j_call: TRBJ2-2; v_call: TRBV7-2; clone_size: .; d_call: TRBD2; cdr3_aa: CASSPQGTSPTGELFF; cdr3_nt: TGTGCCAGCAGCCCCCAAGGGACTAGCCCTACCGGGGAGCTGTTTTTT
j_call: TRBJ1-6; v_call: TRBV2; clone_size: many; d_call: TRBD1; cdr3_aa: CASSKGQGDSPLHF; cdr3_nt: TGTGCCAGCAGTAAGGGACAGGGCGATTCACCCCTCCACTTT
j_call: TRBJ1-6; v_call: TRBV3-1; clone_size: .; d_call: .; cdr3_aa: CASSQRTVPPLHF; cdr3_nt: TGTGCCAGCAGCCAACGGACAGTTCCACCCCTCCACTTT
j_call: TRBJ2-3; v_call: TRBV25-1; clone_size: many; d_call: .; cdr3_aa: CASSEFEYMTDTQYF; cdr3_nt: TGTGCCAGCAGTGAATTCGAATACATGACAGATACGCAGTATTTT
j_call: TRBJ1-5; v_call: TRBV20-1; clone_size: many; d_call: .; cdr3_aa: CSASENSQPQHF; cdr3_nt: TGCAGTGCTAGTGAGAACTCTCAGCCCCAGCATTTT
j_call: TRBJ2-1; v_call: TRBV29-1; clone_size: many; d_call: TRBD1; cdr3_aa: CSAVQGPAAGYNEQFF; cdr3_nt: TGCAGCGCCGTACAGGGGCCAGCCGCCGGTTACAATGAGCAGTTCTTC
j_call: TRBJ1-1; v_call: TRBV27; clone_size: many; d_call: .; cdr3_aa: CASSSLGGWNTEAFF; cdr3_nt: TGTGCCAGCAGTTCTCTCGGGGGCTGGAACACTGAAGCTTTCTTT
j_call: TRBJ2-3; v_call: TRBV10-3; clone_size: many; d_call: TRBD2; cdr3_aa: CAISESTERGTQYF; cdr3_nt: TGTGCCATCAGTGAGTCAACCGAGCGGGGTACGCAGTATTTT
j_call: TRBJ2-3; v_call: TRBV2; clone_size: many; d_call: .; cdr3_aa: CASTGLADTQYF; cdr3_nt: TGTGCCAGCACGGGGCTGGCAGATACGCAGTATTTT
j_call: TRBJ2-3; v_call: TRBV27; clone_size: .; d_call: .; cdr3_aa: CATRCTTDTQYF; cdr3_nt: TGTGCCACCCGGTGTACTACAGATACGCAGTATTTT
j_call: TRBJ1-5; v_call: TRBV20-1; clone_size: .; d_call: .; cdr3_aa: CSARAGKGGNQPQHF; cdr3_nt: TGCAGTGCTAGAGCCGGGAAAGGCGGAAATCAGCCACAGCATTTT
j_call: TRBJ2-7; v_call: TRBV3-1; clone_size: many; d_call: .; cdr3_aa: CASSLGNPYEQYF; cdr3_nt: TGTGCCAGCAGTTTGGGGAATCCCTACGAGCAGTACTTC
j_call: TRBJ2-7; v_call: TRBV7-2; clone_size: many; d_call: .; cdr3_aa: CASSPDGGLSSYEQYF; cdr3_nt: TGTGCCAGCAGCCCTGATGGAGGGCTCTCCTCCTACGAGCAGTACTTC
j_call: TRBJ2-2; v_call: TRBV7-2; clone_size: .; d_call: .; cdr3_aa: CASSSGRWANTGELFF; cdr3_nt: TGTGCCAGCAGCTCAGGGAGGTGGGCGAACACCGGGGAGCTGTTTTTT
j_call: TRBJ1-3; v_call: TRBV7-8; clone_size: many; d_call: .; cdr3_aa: CASSFTPESGNTIYF; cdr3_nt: TGTGCCAGCAGCTTCACCCCAGAATCTGGAAACACCATATATTTT
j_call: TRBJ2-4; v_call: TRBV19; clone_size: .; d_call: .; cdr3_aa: CASAGLAKNIQYF; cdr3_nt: TGTGCCAGCGCGGGACTAGCCAAAAACATTCAGTACTTC